This TCR beta chain was found in a study of control samples from healthy donors and cancer patients (dated by TCRdb to 2020 to 2022). The junction shows trimming of 0 bases on V and 10 bases on J, plus 16 bases between the germline ends. Via the germline V gene, CDR1 is MNHEY and CDR2 SVGAGI. Spanning cysteine to phenylalanine, the CDR3 consists of 16 amino acids. Only the CDR3 portion is preserved as DNA: 48 bases, with reading frame beginning at the first base. For this clone: Its target antigen remains unknown. Base qualities are not at hand, and no much larger clone is one base apart.

Library creation used the immunoSEQ multiplex PCR assay. The table was pulled from immuneACCESS by TCRdb, which kept in-frame rearrangements only. Such tables lose some clones; where checked, under half of the loss comes from unresolved V genes, and the rest has no known cause. The sample table contains about 69,000 clones; only one count was recorded for 75% to 90% of them. The ten largest clones represent 2.9% of the sample. This sequence originates from a woman between 45 and 60 years old with lung cancer. The V and J genes are TRBV6-5 and TRBJ1-6; TRBD1 is possibly the D segment (5 matching bases). The sequencing sample was made of PBMCs. CDR3 region: CASSYSVGAVQSPLHF. The DNA sequence reads TGTGCCAGCAGTTACTCGGTAGGGGCAGTCCAGTCACCCCTCCACTTT.